The 23 T cell receptor beta chains below all came from one sample that was sequenced in a study of T cells expressing NK-cell markers. TCRdb reprocessed the 5' RACE reads and stores each CDR3 protein as one record, lacking DNA. The specimen's table records some 280,000 distinct CDR3 sequences. Sequenced sample: blood T cells: a sorted CD56 or NKG2C T cell subset, CD4+ or CD8+ T cells, or bulk PBMC T cells (not recorded which). The source of these receptors is a man younger than 35 in good health.

The V and J genes are TRBV11-2 and TRBJ2-1. The CDR3 has 14 amino acids. Per germline, CDR1 SGHAT and CDR2 FQNNGV. CDR3 region: CASSLVVGYNEQFF.

This chain connects TRBV28 to TRBJ2-1; TCRdb picks TRBD2, but there is no DNA to check that call. Germline values: CDR1 MDHEN, CDR2 SYDVKM. The length of the CDR3 is 17 residues. This chain's CDR3 is CASSLPEGLAVNNEQFF.

The V call is TRBV10-3, the J call TRBJ1-3; TCRdb returns TRBD1, unconfirmable since there is no DNA. Germline V gene data show CDR1 as ENHRY and CDR2 as SYGVKD. The CDR3 runs to 13 residues. CDR3 region: CATEAGYGNTIYF.

V gene TRBV7-2 combines with J gene TRBJ1-6; TCRdb's assignment of TRBD1 cannot be checked, as there is no DNA. This CDR3 has 15 amino acids. Germline assignment: CDR1 SGHTA and CDR2 FQGNSA. This CDR3 reads CASSRDRRQNSPLHF.

The J gene is TRBJ2-3, the V gene TRBV11-2; as DNA is missing, the TRBD2 call by TCRdb cannot be tested. The CDR3 spans 18 residues. CDR1 is SGHAT, CDR2 FQNNGV, per germline. This CDR3 is CASSLEGPGLGGTDTQYF.

This rearrangement joins TRBV20-1 to TRBJ2-1; the D call of TRBD2 rests on TCRdb alone, since no DNA is present to check it. Germline values: CDR1 DFQATT, CDR2 SNEGSKA (reference sequence). This CDR3 has 13 residues. The CDR3 protein is CSARTSAEFQQFF.

The J gene is TRBJ2-2, the V gene TRBV6-2 or TRBV6-3; the D call from TCRdb, TRBD1, cannot be confirmed without DNA. CDR3 length: 14 amino acids. Germline V gene lookup returns CDR1 MNHEY and CDR2 SVGEGT. CDR3 residues: CASRATGGTGELFF.

The chain couples TRBV4-3 to TRBJ1-4. The CDR3 totals 15 residues. Per the germline V gene, CDR1 is LGHNA and CDR2 is YSLEER. CDR3 region: CASSQDPGRLTELFF.

The chain combines TRBV12-3 or TRBV12-4 with TRBJ1-4; the TCRdb call, TRBD1, lacks DNA for checking. This CDR3 is built from 12 residues. The CDR3 is CASGVPYEKLFF.

The gene calls are TRBV6-5 and TRBJ2-1; the D call from TCRdb, TRBD1, cannot be confirmed without DNA. CDR1 is MNHEY and CDR2 is SVGAGI in the germline V gene. The CDR3 extends over 14 amino acids. The CDR3 here is CASSYYGRAAEQFF.

CDR3 sequence reads: CAIQPGQGASGANVLTF. The V call is TRBV10-3, the J call TRBJ2-6; the D call of TRBD1 rests on TCRdb alone, since no DNA is present to check it. Germline V gives CDR1 ENHRY, CDR2 SYGVKD. The length of the CDR3 is 17 residues.

J is TRBJ2-1 and V is TRBV12-3 or TRBV12-4; TCRdb indicates TRBD1, and absent DNA this call remains unverified. The CDR3 consists of 15 residues. CDR3 region: CASSGQGSLYNEQFF.

The chain uses TRBV6-5 and TRBJ2-5; the D call from TCRdb, TRBD1, cannot be confirmed without DNA. The germline gives CDR1 MNHEY, CDR2 SVGAGI. The CDR3 spans 15 residues. The CDR3 reads CASRFVGRGLETQYF.

The chain employs TRBV6-5 and TRBJ2-4; checking the TCRdb D call of TRBD1 is not possible without DNA. CDR1 and CDR2 (germline): MNHEY, SVGAGI. CDR3 length: 18 amino acids. The CDR3 sequence is CASSYLSTENLAKNIQYF.

The CDR3 reads CSAGISEETQYF. The genes are TRBV20-1 and TRBJ2-5; TCRdb calls TRBD2, which cannot be checked without DNA. CDR3 size: 12 residues. CDR1 DFQATT and CDR2 SNEGSKA come from the germline V gene (reference sequence).

The gene calls are TRBV20-1 and TRBJ2-2; as DNA is missing, the TRBD1 call by TCRdb cannot be tested. CDR1 is DFQATT, CDR2 SNEGSKA, per germline (reference sequence). This CDR3 is 15 amino acids long. CDR3 sequence reads: CSARGKQGAVGELFF.

The chain combines TRBV18 with TRBJ2-1. The CDR3 runs to 16 residues. The germline gives CDR1 KGHSH, CDR2 LQKENI. The CDR3 region is CASSPGTPTTYNEQFF.

The chain combines TRBV12-3 or TRBV12-4 with TRBJ2-1; the D call from TCRdb, TRBD1, cannot be confirmed without DNA. The CDR3 consists of 15 residues. The CDR3 is CASSPGGMSYNEQFF.

The rearrangement links TRBV10-3 to TRBJ1-2; TCRdb's D gene call, TRBD1, goes unchecked for lack of DNA. The CDR3 spans 20 residues. The germline CDR1 and CDR2 sequences are ENHRY and SYGVKD. This CDR3 is CAISGGRAAGDRAVNYGYTF.

This chain joins TRBV18 and TRBJ1-5; no DNA is available, so the TRBD1 call from TCRdb remains unchecked. From germline, CDR1 is KGHSH and CDR2 LQKENI. The CDR3 is made up of 14 amino acids. The CDR3 loop is CASSPGDSNQPQHF.

This chain joins TRBV15 and TRBJ2-7. This CDR3 contains 11 residues. Looked up from germline, CDR1 is LNHNV and CDR2 is YYDKDF (reference sequence). CDR3 protein: CATSRDREQYF.

V usage is TRBV5-1 and J usage is TRBJ2-1. Germline V gene sequence: CDR1 SGHRS, CDR2 YFSETQ. This CDR3 has 14 amino acids. CDR3 amino acids: CASSLLTDYNEQFF.

The chain couples TRBV12-3 or TRBV12-4 to TRBJ1-5; checking the TCRdb D call of TRBD1 is not possible without DNA. The CDR3 has 15 residues. CDR3: CASSSGQDSNQPQHF.